This TCR beta chain was sequenced in a study of shared clonotypes between healthy human individuals. Study outcomes and limitations: Sorted-subset sequencing, rarefaction showed, was incomplete despite large depth.

Details on this clone: Its matching antigen is unknown.

CD45RO negativity and positive selection for CCR7 defined naive CD8 cells, a population that excluded terminally differentiated effector memory CD45RA+ cells. An even split of each subset's genomic DNA across several immunoSEQ plates was performed. TCRdb keeps only in-frame clones here, not all; method: immunoSEQ multiplex PCR. The sample lists around 2,000,000 clones; approximately 94% were seen once. The clonotype originates from a young man in good health. Some clones in this sample may be carry-over from other donors' samples. The specimen sequenced was naive CD8+ T cells from PBMCs.

CDR3 in amino acids: CASSAPQGTKNIQYF. The CDR3 DNA is TGTGCCAGCAGTGCCCCTCAGGGAACCAAAAACATTCAGTACTTC. The rearrangement uses TRBV28 and TRBJ2-4; D might be TRBD1 (5 bases). The germline CDR1 and CDR2 sequences are MDHEN and SYDVKM. This CDR3 has 15 amino acids. Between the trimmed V and J ends, which lost 5 bases and 2 bases, there was a span of 13 bases. The complete variable domain, with remaining parts taken from reference TRBV28 and TRBJ2-4, reads DVKVTQSSRYLVKRTGEKVFLECVQDMDHENMFWYRQDPGLGLRLIYFSYDVKMKEKGDIPEGYSVSREKKERFSLILESASTNQTSMYLCASSAPQGTKNIQYFGAGTRLSVL.